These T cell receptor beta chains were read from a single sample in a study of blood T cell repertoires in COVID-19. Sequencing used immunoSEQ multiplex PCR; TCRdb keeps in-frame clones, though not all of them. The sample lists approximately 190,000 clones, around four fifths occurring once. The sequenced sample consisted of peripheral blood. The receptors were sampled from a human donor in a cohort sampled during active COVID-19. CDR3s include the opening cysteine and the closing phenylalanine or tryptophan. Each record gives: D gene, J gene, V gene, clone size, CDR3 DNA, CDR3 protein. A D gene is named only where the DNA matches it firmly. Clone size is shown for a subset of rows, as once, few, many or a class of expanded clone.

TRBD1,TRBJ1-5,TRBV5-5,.,TGTGCCAGCAGCTTGGTGACAGGGGGGAATCAGCCCCAGCATTTT,CASSLVTGGNQPQHF
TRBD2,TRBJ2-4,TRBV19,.,TGTGCCAGTAGCCCAAGCGGGAGGGACATTCAGTACTTC,CASSPSGRDIQYF
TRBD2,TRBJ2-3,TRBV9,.,TGTGCCAGCAGCGTAGTTTCGGGTAGCGGGGGGGTTACGCAGTATTTT,CASSVVSGSGGVTQYF
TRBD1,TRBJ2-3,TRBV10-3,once,TGTGCCATCAGTGACCCTGGGACAGGGTTGAGAACAGATACGCAGTATTTT,CAISDPGTGLRTDTQYF
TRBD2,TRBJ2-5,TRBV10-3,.,TGTGCCATAAGGAGCGGGGGGCCCGAACTCGAGACCCAGTACTTC,CAIRSGGPELETQYF
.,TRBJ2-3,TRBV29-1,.,TGCAGCTTACAGGGCCCGGAAGGGGCGACTTATACGCAGTATTTT,CSLQGPEGATYTQYF
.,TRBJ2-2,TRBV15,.,TGTGCCACCAGCAGAGATCCGTTGACAGCCGGGGAGCTGTTTTTT,CATSRDPLTAGELFF
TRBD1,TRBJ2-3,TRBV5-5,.,TGTGCCAGCAGCTTGGTAGGGACAGAGACTAGCACAGATACGCAGTATTTT,CASSLVGTETSTDTQYF
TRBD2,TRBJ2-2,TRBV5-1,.,TGCGCCAGCAGCTTGGGACCGGGACTAGCGGGGGACTCCACCGGGGAGCTGTTTTTT,CASSLGPGLAGDSTGELFF
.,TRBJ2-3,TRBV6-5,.,TGTGCCAGCAATCTCGGGAGTCCCACAGATACGCAGTATTTT,CASNLGSPTDTQYF
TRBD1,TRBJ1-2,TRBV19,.,TGTGCCAGTACCGACAGGGCCTATGGCTACACCTTC,CASTDRAYGYTF
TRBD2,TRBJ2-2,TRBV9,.,TGTGCCAGCAGCGTAGCAGTAGCGGGGAGGACCGGGGAGCTGTTTTTT,CASSVAVAGRTGELFF
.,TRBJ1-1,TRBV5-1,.,TGCGCCAGCAGCTCACTGGTGAACACTGAAGCTTTCTTT,CASSSLVNTEAFF
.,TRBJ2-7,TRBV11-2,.,TGTGCCAGCAGCTTAGACCCAGGCCACTCCTACGAGCAGTACTTC,CASSLDPGHSYEQYF
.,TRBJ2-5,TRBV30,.,TGTGCCTGGAGTCCGGTTGGAGAGACCCAGTACTTC,CAWSPVGETQYF
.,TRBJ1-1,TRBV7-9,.,TGTGCCAGCAGCTCGAGACAGTGGAACACTGAAGCTTTCTTT,CASSSRQWNTEAFF
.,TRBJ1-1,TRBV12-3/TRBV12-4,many,TGTGCCAGCAGTTCTTGGCGGACTGAAGCTTTCTTT,CASSSWRTEAFF
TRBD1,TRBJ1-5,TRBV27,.,TGTGCCAGCAGTTCTCACCGGACAGGGAGGAGCCAGCCCCAGCATTTT,CASSSHRTGRSQPQHF
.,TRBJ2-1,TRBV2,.,TGTGCCAGCAGAGACGGGACTTCGACCTACAATGAGCAGTTCTTC,CASRDGTSTYNEQFF
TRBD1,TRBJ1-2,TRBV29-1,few,TGCAGCGCGTATTCAGGGGGGAGACACTATGGCTACACCTTC,CSAYSGGRHYGYTF
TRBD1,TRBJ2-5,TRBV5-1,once,TGCGCCAGCAGCACCCGACAGGGGAGCGGAGAGACCCAGTACTTC,CASSTRQGSGETQYF
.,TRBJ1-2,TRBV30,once,TGTGCCTGGAGTGCGAACAGGAACCTCTATGGCTACACCTTC,CAWSANRNLYGYTF
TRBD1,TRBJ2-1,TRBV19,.,TGTGCCAGTAGTACCGGGGACAGCTCCTACAATGAGCAGTTCTTC,CASSTGDSSYNEQFF
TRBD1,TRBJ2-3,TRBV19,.,TGTGCCAGTAGTATTGGGACAGTTCGCACAGATACGCAGTATTTT,CASSIGTVRTDTQYF
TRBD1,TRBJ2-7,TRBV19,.,TGTGCCAGTAGTACGGGACAGGGGACCTACGAGCAGTACTTC,CASSTGQGTYEQYF
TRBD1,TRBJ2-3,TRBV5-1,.,TGCGCCAGCAGCTCCGGGACAGGCGGGACAGATACGCAGTATTTT,CASSSGTGGTDTQYF
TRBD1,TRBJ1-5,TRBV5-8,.,TGTGCCAGCAGCCGTCTCGACAGGGCCCAGCCCCAGCATTTT,CASSRLDRAQPQHF
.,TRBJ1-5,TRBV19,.,TGTGCCAGTAGTACCTACGACAGGAGCAATCAGCCCCAGCATTTT,CASSTYDRSNQPQHF
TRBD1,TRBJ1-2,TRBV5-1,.,TGCGCCAGCAGCCCGGAGGGGACAGCCTATGGCTACACCTTC,CASSPEGTAYGYTF
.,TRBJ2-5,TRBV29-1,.,TGCAGCGTTGAGCGGTACCAGCAAGAGACCCAGTACTTC,CSVERYQQETQYF
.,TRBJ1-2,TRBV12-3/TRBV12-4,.,TGTGCCAGCAGTTTCGCTGACAGCTATGGCTACACCTTC,CASSFADSYGYTF